The next 8 T cell receptor beta chains were all read from a single sample in a study of Graves' ophthalmopathy and Graves' hyperthyroidism. Researchers took RNA transcripts and amplified TCR beta CDR3 regions from them. The workflow started with a first-round RT-PCR run with HTBI primers and then moved on to a second-round multiplex PCR. TCRdb fed the multiplex PCR reads into MiXCR, producing one record per CDR3 protein. The sample has about 220,000 distinct CDR3 sequences, under 25% seen once. What was sequenced was peripheral blood. These receptors originate from a woman aged 45-59 years with Graves' ophthalmopathy.

This clonotype was counted at least ten times. The genes are TRBV30 and TRBJ1-2; D not resolved. Trimming stripped 0 bases from V and 4 bases from J, with 9 bases between. Germline values: CDR1 GTSNPN, CDR2 SVGIG (reference sequence). The CDR3 contains 13 residues. CDR3 DNA sequence: TGTGCCTGGAGTGTAATGGGGAGCTATGGCTACACCTTC. It encodes CAWSVMGSYGYTF.

This clonotype was observed a few times. This chain connects TRBV20-1 to TRBJ1-2; tentatively, D is TRBD1 (6 bases). Germline V CDR1 and CDR2: DFQATT, SNEGSKA (reference sequence). V was trimmed by 0 bases and J by 0 bases, leaving 20 bases between them. The CDR3 is made up of 18 amino acids. The CDR3 here is CSARDFKRTDSPNYGYTF. The DNA for the CDR3 is TGCAGTGCTAGAGATTTTAAGCGGACAGATTCGCCTAACTATGGCTACACCTTC.

This clonotype occurred many times. This chain uses TRBV4-1 with TRBJ1-5; 11 bases are a match to TRBD1. The CDR3 sequence is 18 residues long. The germline gives CDR1 MGHRA, CDR2 YSYEKL. The V and J ends lost 1 base and 6 bases, in that order; junction bases with no gene match: 11. The CDR3: CASSQGTGGYGRSQPQHF. Written as DNA, the CDR3 is TGCGCCAGCAGCCAAGGGACAGGGGGCTACGGACGGAGTCAGCCCCAGCATTTT.

There are many counts of this clonotype. The V call is TRBV30, the J call TRBJ1-1, with D possibly matching TRBD1 (5 bases). Germline CDR1 is GTSNPN and CDR2 is SVGIG (reference sequence). This CDR3 comprises 11 residues. The V end was cut by 3 bases, the J end by 7 bases, with 9 bases between. This CDR3 reads CAWRRGVEAFF. Written as DNA, the CDR3 is TGTGCCTGGAGACGGGGGGTTGAAGCTTTCTTT.

This clonotype has a count of ten or more. This clone may be a read error of a much larger clone one base away. V gene TRBV6-1 combines with J gene TRBJ1-6; D remains unclear. This CDR3 contains 15 residues. Germline V CDR1 and CDR2: MNHNS, SASEGT. This CDR3 is CASKSGPTHNSALHF. The CDR3 coding sequence is TGTGCCAGCAAATCCGGGCCTACACATAATTCAGCCCTCCACTTT.

Of note for this clonotype: A much larger clonotype is one base distant, so this may be a read error. The CDR3 sequence is CASRRGWNTEAFF. The DNA for the CDR3 is TGTGCCAGCAGGAGGGGATGGAACACTGAAGCTTTCTTT. The chain recombines TRBV2 with TRBJ1-1, with a tentative D call TRBD1 (5 bases). The CDR3 has 13 residues. Trimming removed 6 bases from V and 1 base from J, with 9 bases in between. The V gene's germline CDR1 is SNHLY and CDR2 FYNNEI.

About this clonotype itself: Possible read error: a much larger clone is one base away. The gene calls are TRBV28 and TRBJ2-2; 8 nucleotides align to TRBD2. This CDR3 contains 16 residues. V trimming: 3 bases; J trimming: 7 bases; junction bases outside the gene matches: 10. The germline gives CDR1 MDHEN, CDR2 SYDVKM. The CDR3 coding sequence is TGTGCCAGCAGTTTCGCTGGCGGACTAGCTGACGGGGAGCTGTTTTTT. Translated, it gives CASSFAGGLADGELFF.

This clonotype was counted at least ten times. The chain has TRBV2 and TRBJ1-5; possibly TRBD1 for D (5 bases). CDR3 length: 13 residues. V shed 3 bases and J shed 6 bases, with 9 bases lying between them. CDR1 and CDR2 (germline): SNHLY, FYNNEI. The CDR3 coding sequence is TGTGCCAGCAGTGATGGGGGTGGTCAGCCCCAGCATTTT. Protein sequence: CASSDGGGQPQHF.